The text below deals with one T cell receptor (beta chain). The antigen remains undetermined. A much larger clone differs from this one at a single base, so this may be a read error. TCRdb independently ran MiXCR on the PCR reads; one entry per CDR3 protein. This table has over 60,000 distinct CDR3 sequences, approximately 18% appearing once. Germline CDR1 reads MDHEN; CDR2 reads SYDVKM. The CDR3 spans 12 residues. This specimen comes from a study of molecular identifiers for immune sequencing clone quantification. Study-wide results and caveats: Effector cells kept over 97% of their molecules in clones above 20 RNA copies, while naive cells kept under 1% there.

The naive CD8 libraries originated from between roughly 18,000 and 1,000,000 sorted cells and drew on 10%, 30% or 50% RNA. The V and J genes are TRBV28 and TRBJ1-5; a possible D gene is TRBD1 (6 bases). The receptor was derived from a human donor in good health. Some libraries in this study had Jurkat cell RNA spiked in. Material for sequencing was naive CD8+ T cells from blood, with Jurkat cell RNA spiked in. The subset: FACS-sorted CD8+CD4-CCR7+CD45RA+ naive T cells. The CDR3 sequence: CASREDRQAQQF. The CDR3 DNA follows: TGTGCCAGCAGGGAAGACAGGCAAGCCCAGCAATTT.